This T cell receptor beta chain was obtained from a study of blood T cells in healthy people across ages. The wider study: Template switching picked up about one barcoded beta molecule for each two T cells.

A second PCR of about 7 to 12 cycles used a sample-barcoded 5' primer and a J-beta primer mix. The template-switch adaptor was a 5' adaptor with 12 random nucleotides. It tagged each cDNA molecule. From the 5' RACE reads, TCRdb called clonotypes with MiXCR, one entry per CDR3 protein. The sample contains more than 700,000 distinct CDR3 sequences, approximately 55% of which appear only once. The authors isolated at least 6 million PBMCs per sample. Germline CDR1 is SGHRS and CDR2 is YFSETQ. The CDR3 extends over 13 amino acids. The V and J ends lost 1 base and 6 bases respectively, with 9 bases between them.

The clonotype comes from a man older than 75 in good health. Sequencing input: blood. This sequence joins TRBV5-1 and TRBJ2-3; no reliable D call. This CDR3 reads CASSLILEDTQYF. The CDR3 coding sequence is TGCGCCAGCAGCTTGATACTTGAGGATACGCAGTATTTT.